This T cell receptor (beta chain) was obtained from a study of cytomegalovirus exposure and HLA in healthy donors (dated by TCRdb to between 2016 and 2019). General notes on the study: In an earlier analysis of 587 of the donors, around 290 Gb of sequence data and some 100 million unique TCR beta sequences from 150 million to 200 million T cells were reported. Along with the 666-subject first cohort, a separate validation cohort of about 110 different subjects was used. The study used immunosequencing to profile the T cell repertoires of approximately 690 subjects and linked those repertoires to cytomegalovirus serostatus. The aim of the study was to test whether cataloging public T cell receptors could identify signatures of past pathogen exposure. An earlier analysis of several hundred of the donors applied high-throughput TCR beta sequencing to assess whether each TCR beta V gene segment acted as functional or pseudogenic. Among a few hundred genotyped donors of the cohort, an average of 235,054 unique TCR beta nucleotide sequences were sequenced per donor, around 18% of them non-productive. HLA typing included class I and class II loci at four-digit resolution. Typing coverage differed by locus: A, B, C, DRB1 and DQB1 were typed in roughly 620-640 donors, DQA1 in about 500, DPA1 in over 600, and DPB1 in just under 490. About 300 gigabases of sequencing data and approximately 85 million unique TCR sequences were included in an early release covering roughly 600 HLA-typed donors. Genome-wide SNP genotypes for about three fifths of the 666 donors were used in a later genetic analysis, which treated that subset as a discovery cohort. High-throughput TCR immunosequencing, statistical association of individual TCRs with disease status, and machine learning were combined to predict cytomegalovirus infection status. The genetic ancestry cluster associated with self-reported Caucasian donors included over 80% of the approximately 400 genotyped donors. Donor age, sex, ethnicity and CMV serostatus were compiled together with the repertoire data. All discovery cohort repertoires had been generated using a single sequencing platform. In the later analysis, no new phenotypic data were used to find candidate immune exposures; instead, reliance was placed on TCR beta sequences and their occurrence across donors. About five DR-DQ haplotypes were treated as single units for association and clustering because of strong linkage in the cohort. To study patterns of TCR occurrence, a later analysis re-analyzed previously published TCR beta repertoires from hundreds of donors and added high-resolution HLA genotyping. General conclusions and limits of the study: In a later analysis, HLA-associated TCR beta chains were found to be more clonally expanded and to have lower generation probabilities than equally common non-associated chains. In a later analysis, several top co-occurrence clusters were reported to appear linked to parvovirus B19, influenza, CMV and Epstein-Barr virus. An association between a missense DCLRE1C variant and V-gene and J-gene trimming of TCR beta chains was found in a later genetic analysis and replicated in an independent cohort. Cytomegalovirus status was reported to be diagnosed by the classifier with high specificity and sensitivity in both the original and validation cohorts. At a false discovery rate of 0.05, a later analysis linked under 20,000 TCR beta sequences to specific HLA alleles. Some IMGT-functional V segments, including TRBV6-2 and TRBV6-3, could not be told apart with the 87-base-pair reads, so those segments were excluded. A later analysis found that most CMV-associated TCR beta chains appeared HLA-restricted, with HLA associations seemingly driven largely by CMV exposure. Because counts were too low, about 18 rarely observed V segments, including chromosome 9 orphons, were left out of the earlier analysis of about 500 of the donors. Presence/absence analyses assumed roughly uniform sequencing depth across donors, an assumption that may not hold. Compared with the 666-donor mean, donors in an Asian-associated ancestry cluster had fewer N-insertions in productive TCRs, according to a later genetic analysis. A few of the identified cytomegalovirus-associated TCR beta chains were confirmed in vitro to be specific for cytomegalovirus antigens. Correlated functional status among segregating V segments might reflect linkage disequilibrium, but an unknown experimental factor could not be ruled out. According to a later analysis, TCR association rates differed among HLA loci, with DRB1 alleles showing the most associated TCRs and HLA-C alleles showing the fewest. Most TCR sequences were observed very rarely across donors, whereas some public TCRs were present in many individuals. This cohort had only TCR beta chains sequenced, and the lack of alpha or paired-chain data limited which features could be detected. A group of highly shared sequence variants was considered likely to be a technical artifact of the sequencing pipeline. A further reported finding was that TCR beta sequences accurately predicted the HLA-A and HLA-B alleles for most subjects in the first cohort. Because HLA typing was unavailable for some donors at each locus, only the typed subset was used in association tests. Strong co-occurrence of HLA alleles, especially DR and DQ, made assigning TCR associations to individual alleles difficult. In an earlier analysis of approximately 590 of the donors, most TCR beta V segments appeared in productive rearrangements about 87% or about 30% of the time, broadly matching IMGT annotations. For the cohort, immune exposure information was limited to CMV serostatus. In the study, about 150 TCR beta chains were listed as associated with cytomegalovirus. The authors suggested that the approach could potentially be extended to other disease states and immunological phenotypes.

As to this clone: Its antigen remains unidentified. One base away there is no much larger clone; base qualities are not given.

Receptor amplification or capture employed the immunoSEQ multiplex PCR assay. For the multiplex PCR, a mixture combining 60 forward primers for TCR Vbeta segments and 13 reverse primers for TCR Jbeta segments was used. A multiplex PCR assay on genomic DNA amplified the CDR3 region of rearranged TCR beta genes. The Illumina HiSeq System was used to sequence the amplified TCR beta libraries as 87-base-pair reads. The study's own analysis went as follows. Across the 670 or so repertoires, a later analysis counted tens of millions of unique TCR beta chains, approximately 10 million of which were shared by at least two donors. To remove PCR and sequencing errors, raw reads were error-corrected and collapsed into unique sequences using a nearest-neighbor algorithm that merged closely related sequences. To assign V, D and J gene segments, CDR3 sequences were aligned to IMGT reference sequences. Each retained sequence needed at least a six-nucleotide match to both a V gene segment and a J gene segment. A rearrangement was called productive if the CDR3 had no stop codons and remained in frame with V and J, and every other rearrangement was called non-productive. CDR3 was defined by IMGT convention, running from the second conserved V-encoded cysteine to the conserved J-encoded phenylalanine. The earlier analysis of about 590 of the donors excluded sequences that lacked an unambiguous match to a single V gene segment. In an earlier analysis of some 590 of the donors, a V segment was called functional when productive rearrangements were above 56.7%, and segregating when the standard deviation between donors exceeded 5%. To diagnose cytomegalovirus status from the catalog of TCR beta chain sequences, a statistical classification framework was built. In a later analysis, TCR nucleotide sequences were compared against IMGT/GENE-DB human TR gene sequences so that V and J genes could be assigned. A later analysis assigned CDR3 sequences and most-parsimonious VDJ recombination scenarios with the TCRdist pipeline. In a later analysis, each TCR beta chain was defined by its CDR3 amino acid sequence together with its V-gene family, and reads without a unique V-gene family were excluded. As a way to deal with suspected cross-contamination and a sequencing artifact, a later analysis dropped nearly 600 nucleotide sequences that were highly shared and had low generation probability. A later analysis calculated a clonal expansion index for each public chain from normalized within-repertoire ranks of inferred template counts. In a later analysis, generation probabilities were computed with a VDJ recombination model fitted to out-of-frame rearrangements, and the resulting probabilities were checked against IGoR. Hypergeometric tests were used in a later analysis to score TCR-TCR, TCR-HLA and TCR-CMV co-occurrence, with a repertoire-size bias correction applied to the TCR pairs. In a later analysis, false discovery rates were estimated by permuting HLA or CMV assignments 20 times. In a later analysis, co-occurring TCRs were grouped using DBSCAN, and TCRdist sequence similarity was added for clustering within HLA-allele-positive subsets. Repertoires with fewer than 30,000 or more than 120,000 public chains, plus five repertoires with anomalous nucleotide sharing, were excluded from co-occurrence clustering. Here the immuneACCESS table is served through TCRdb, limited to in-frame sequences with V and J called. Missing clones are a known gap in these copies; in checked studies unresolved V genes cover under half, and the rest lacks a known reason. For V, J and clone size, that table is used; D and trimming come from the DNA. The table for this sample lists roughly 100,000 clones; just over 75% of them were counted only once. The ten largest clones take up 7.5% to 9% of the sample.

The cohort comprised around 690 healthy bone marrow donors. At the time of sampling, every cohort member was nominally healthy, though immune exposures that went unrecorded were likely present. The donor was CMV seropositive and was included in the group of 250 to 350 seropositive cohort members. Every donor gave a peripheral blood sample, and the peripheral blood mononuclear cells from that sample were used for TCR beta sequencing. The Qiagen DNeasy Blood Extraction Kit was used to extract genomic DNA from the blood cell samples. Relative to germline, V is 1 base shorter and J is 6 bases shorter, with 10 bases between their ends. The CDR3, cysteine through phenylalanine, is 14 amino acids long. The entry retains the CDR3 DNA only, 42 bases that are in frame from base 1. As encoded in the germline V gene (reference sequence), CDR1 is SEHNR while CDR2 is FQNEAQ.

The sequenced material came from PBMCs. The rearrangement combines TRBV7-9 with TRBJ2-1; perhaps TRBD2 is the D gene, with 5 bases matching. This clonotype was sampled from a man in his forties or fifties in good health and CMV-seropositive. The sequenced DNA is TGTGCCAGCAGCTTAGGATCGGGGAGCAATGAGCAGTTCTTC. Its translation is CASSLGSGSNEQFF.